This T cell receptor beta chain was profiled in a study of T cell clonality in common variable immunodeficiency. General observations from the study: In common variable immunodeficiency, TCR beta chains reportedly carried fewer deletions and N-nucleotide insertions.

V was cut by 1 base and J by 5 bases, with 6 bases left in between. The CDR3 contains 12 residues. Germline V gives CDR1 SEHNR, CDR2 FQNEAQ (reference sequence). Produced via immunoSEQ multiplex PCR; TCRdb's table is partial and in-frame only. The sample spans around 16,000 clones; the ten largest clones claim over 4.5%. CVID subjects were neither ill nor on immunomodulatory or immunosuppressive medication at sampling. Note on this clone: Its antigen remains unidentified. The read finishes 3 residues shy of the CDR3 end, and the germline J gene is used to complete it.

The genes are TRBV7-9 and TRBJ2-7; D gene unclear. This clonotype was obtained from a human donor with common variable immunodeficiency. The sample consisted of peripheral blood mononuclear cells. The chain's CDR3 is CASSLVPDEQYF. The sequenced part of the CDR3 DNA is TGTGCCAGCAGCTTAGTCCCTGACGAG. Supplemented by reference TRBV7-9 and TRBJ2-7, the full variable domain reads DTGVSQNPRHKITKRGQNVTFRCDPISEHNRLYWYRQTLGQGPEFLTYFQNEAQLEKSRLLSDRFSAERPKGSFSTLEIQRTEQGDSAMYLCASSLVPDEQYFGPGTRLTVT.